This is a list of T cell receptor beta chains from one sample in a study of T-cell memory formation after mild COVID-19. One entry per CDR3 protein, called by TCRdb with MiXCR from the 5' RACE reads. The sample shows roughly 560,000 distinct CDR3 sequences, roughly 20% of them seen only once. Material: PBMCs or a T cell subset sorted from them (not recorded which). The receptors originated from an adult woman who had mild COVID-19 (a few samples of this study predate the infection). Cell type and time point are not known. The CDR3 runs from the conserved cysteine through the conserved F or W. D genes are given only for firm matches. Clone size appears in some rows only: once, few, many, or a class for an expanded clone.

D gene,J gene,clone size,V gene,CDR3 DNA,CDR3 protein
TRBD1,TRBJ1-2,few,TRBV24-1,TGTGCCACCAGTGATCTTGACAGGGATGGCTACACCTTC,CATSDLDRDGYTF
NA,TRBJ1-6,few,TRBV7-3,TGTGCCAGCAGCTTATTCCAGGGAAAAGGATCACCCCTCCACTTT,CASSLFQGKGSPLHF
NA,TRBJ2-7,NA,TRBV19,TGTGCCAGTAGGATTATGGGGAATTCCTACGAGCAGTACTTC,CASRIMGNSYEQYF
TRBD2,TRBJ2-7,NA,TRBV29-1,TGCAGCGCCCAGGGACTAGCGGGAGGAATCTACGAGCAGTACTTC,CSAQGLAGGIYEQYF
NA,TRBJ2-7,NA,TRBV20-1,TGCAGTGCTAGCCACCCGGGCCAACGGGACTACGAGCAGTACTTC,CSASHPGQRDYEQYF
TRBD1,TRBJ1-1,few,TRBV5-1,TGCGCCAGCAGCCTAGAGTACAGGGGAGGTACTGAAGCTTTCTTT,CASSLEYRGGTEAFF
NA,TRBJ2-1,few,TRBV3-1,TGTGCCAGCAGCCGGAGTAATGGTGACAATGAGCAGTTCTTC,CASSRSNGDNEQFF
TRBD2,TRBJ2-5,NA,TRBV7-6,TGTGCCAGCAGTCCCACGGGACTAGCGGGCCAAGAGACCCAGTACTTC,CASSPTGLAGQETQYF
NA,TRBJ2-7,NA,TRBV12-3/TRBV12-4,TGTGCCAGCAGTTCCCGCCTCCACGAGCAGTACTTC,CASSSRLHEQYF
TRBD1,TRBJ2-3,NA,TRBV5-1,TGCGCCAGCAGCCTGGACAGGGGGCAAGATACGCAGTATTTT,CASSLDRGQDTQYF
NA,TRBJ2-1,NA,TRBV6-2/TRBV6-3,TGTGCCAGCAGTTACCTCCCCAGGGGCCACAATGAGCAGTTCTTC,CASSYLPRGHNEQFF
NA,TRBJ2-7,NA,TRBV7-2,TGTGCCAGCAGCTTAGCGCGGACCGAGCAGTACTTC,CASSLARTEQYF
NA,TRBJ2-1,few,TRBV5-1,TGCGCCAGCAGGAACCTGGAGAGAGGGCTCTACAATGAGCAGTTCTTC,CASRNLERGLYNEQFF
NA,TRBJ1-3,few,TRBV2,TGTGCCAGCAGTGTCTATGGAAACACCATATATTTT,CASSVYGNTIYF
TRBD2,TRBJ2-7,few,TRBV12-3/TRBV12-4,TGTGCCAGCAGTTTAGGGGGCGGGAGGGCCTACGAGCAGTACTTC,CASSLGGGRAYEQYF
TRBD1,TRBJ1-3,many,TRBV12-3/TRBV12-4,TGTGCCAGCAGTCGACAGGGGATCTCTGGAAACACCATATATTTT,CASSRQGISGNTIYF
NA,TRBJ2-5,NA,TRBV2,TGTGCCAGCAGTGAAGCGGGGGGGCGGGAAGAGACCCAGTACTTC,CASSEAGGREETQYF
NA,TRBJ2-7,NA,TRBV10-3,TGTGCCATCAGTACGGGAGCCCTATCCTACGAGCAGTACTTC,CAISTGALSYEQYF
TRBD1,TRBJ2-7,NA,TRBV6-2/TRBV6-3,TGTGCCAGCAGTTACCACCCGGGACAGGGGGCTTCACGGGAGCAGTACTTC,CASSYHPGQGASREQYF
TRBD1,TRBJ1-2,NA,TRBV6-5,TGTGCCAGCAGTTACACTTCAGGGGGCGGGTATGGCTACACCTTC,CASSYTSGGGYGYTF
TRBD2,TRBJ2-1,few,TRBV25-1,TGTGCCAGCAGTGACGGACTAGATGGCAATGAGCAGTTCTTC,CASSDGLDGNEQFF
TRBD2,TRBJ2-7,NA,TRBV6-5,TGTGCCAGCAGTTATTGGATGGGGGAGGGAGCCCACGAGCAGTACTTC,CASSYWMGEGAHEQYF
NA,TRBJ2-3,many,TRBV7-2,TGTGCCAGCGCGGACAGCACAGATACGCAGTATTTT,CASADSTDTQYF
TRBD1,TRBJ2-1,NA,TRBV7-7,TGTGCCAGCAGCTGGGACAGGAACAATGAGCAGTTCTTC,CASSWDRNNEQFF
NA,TRBJ2-5,once,TRBV7-9,TGTGCCAGCAGCTTAGAATCCCAGCCCCAAGAGACCCAGTACTTC,CASSLESQPQETQYF
NA,TRBJ1-1,NA,TRBV12-3/TRBV12-4,TGTGCCAGCAGTTTAGACGGGGTTGAAGCTTTCTTT,CASSLDGVEAFF
TRBD2,TRBJ2-1,few,TRBV10-3,TGTGCCATCAGATTGACTCAGTCACCGGGACTAGCGGGAGGTGGTGAGCAGTTCTTC,CAIRLTQSPGLAGGGEQFF
TRBD1,TRBJ1-4,NA,TRBV30,TGTGCCTGGAGTGTATGGGGACAGGGGAATGAAAAACTGTTTTTT,CAWSVWGQGNEKLFF
NA,TRBJ2-2,few,TRBV9,TGTGCCAGCACCTACCCGGGGCACGGGGAGCTGTTTTTT,CASTYPGHGELFF
NA,TRBJ2-1,few,TRBV7-7,TGTGCTAGCAGCTTAGGGCTATCCGACAATGAGCAGTTCTTC,CASSLGLSDNEQFF
NA,TRBJ2-5,NA,TRBV5-1,TGCGCCAGCAGCTTTTGGGGACTCGAGACCCAGTACTTC,CASSFWGLETQYF
NA,TRBJ2-6,NA,TRBV5-4,TGTGCCAGCAGCTTGACGCCGAGTGTGGTCAACGTCCTGACTTTC,CASSLTPSVVNVLTF
NA,TRBJ1-2,NA,TRBV12-3/TRBV12-4,TGTGCCAGCAGTTTATTTAGGGACAACTATGGCTACACCTTC,CASSLFRDNYGYTF
NA,TRBJ2-6,NA,TRBV7-2,TGTGCCAGCAGCCCAGGGCCGACCTCTGGGGCCAACGTCCTGACTTTC,CASSPGPTSGANVLTF
NA,TRBJ2-5,NA,TRBV2,TGTGCCAGCAGTGACGACGAGGGTTGGGAGACCCAGTACTTC,CASSDDEGWETQYF
TRBD2,TRBJ2-2,few,TRBV6-5,TGTGCCAGCAGTTACTCGAGTCGGAGCGGGAGGCCGGGCACCGGGGAGCTGTTTTTT,CASSYSSRSGRPGTGELFF
NA,TRBJ1-1,few,TRBV21-1,TGTGCCAGCAGCAAGATGTTTCCTGGCGCTGAAGCTTTCTTT,CASSKMFPGAEAFF
TRBD1,TRBJ2-4,NA,TRBV7-9,TGTGCCAGCAGCCCGACGGACAGGCATATAGCCAAAAACATTCAGTACTTC,CASSPTDRHIAKNIQYF
NA,TRBJ2-3,NA,TRBV5-4,TGTGCCAGCGGCGTCCGGGCAACAGATACGCAGTATTTT,CASGVRATDTQYF
NA,TRBJ1-5,NA,TRBV2,TGTGCCAGCAAGGGGGAGCCGGCCCAGCCCCAGCATTTT,CASKGEPAQPQHF
NA,TRBJ1-1,NA,TRBV27,TGTGCCAGCAGTTCGCAGAGTCGGGGAACTGAAGCTTTCTTT,CASSSQSRGTEAFF
NA,TRBJ1-6,NA,TRBV30,TGTGCCTGGAGTGTACGAGGGGTCGGACTGGGAAGCTCCTATAATTCACCCCTCCACTTT,CAWSVRGVGLGSSYNSPLHF
TRBD1,TRBJ2-1,few,TRBV7-9,TGTGCCAGCAGCAATACAGGGGGCGCCGATGAGCAGTTCTTC,CASSNTGGADEQFF
TRBD2,TRBJ2-4,NA,TRBV6-2/TRBV6-3,TGTGCCAGCCACGAGCGGGAGATCAACATTCAGTACTTC,CASHEREINIQYF
TRBD1,TRBJ2-3,NA,TRBV9,TGTGCCAGCAGCGTAGGAGTGGGACAGGGGGCAGATACGCAGTATTTT,CASSVGVGQGADTQYF
TRBD1,TRBJ1-1,NA,TRBV12-3/TRBV12-4,TGTGCCAGCAGTTCTTGGACAGGGGTGAACACTGAAGCTTTCTTT,CASSSWTGVNTEAFF
NA,TRBJ2-2,NA,TRBV24-1,TGTGCCACCATGACTTCGAACACCGGGGAGCTGTTTTTT,CATMTSNTGELFF
NA,TRBJ2-7,few,TRBV3-1,TGTGCCAGCAGCCAGGGACTTCCCTACGAGCAGTACTTC,CASSQGLPYEQYF
TRBD1,TRBJ1-1,NA,TRBV7-2,TGTGCCAGCAGCTTTGGGACAGGGGGGAGGACGGGGAGGACTGAAGCTTTCTTT,CASSFGTGGRTGRTEAFF
TRBD2,TRBJ2-1,NA,TRBV11-3,TGTGCCAGCACCGCAGTAGCGGGAGTAAGGGAGCAGTTCTTC,CASTAVAGVREQFF
TRBD2,TRBJ2-3,NA,TRBV5-1,TGCGCCAGCAGCTTGTTCCGTCTAGCGGGAGACGTTAGGACAGATACGCAGTATTTT,CASSLFRLAGDVRTDTQYF
TRBD1,TRBJ2-7,few,TRBV5-1,TGCGCCAGCAGCTGGGGGACAGGCGGATACGAGCAGTACTTC,CASSWGTGGYEQYF
NA,TRBJ1-1,few,TRBV2,TGTGCCAGCAGTGAAAGAACGGTGAACACTGAAGCTTTCTTT,CASSERTVNTEAFF
TRBD1,TRBJ2-1,NA,TRBV7-9,TGTGCCAGCAGCTCCTCGGACAGGGAAGACAATGAGCAGTTCTTC,CASSSSDREDNEQFF
TRBD1,TRBJ1-1,many,TRBV5-1,TGCGCCAGCAGCTTGGGACAGGGGAGCACTGAAGCTTTCTTT,CASSLGQGSTEAFF
TRBD1,TRBJ1-2,NA,TRBV6-2/TRBV6-3,TGTGCCAGCGTCTCCTCACAGGGGAGATCGAACTATGGCTACACCTTC,CASVSSQGRSNYGYTF
TRBD1,TRBJ2-1,NA,TRBV3-1,TGTGCCAGCAGCCCCGAACAGGGGGCCTACAATGAGCAGTTCTTC,CASSPEQGAYNEQFF
TRBD1,TRBJ2-7,few,TRBV5-1,TGCGCCAGCAGCCCGAGACAGGGAACCAACTACGAGCAGTACTTC,CASSPRQGTNYEQYF
NA,TRBJ2-1,many,TRBV7-9,TGTGCCAGCAGCCTAGGGCCAGGGCCTGTTAATGAGCAGTTCTTC,CASSLGPGPVNEQFF
NA,TRBJ2-7,NA,TRBV30,TGTGCCACCTCCCGGGGGTGGTACGAGCAGTACTTC,CATSRGWYEQYF